This TCR beta chain came from a study of blood T cell repertoires in COVID-19. Study-wide background: Nucleic acid was either cDNA or gDNA, and it came from T cells, B-cell-depleted T cells, or PBMCs.

Germline V CDR1 and CDR2: SNHLY, FYNNEI. V was shortened by 8 bases and J by 0 bases, with 9 bases between the two germline ends. This CDR3 has 13 amino acids. Sequenced by immunoSEQ multiplex PCR; TCRdb stores in-frame clones only, minus some. This sample carries 250,000 or so clones, 75% to 90% of them seen once, and the ten largest clones take roughly 3.7%. The chain couples TRBV2 to TRBJ2-3; D gene unclear. The sample consisted of PBMCs or T cells enriched from blood (not recorded which). This clonotype was sampled from a woman aged 30 to 39 who had been exposed to COVID-19. The CDR3 sequence: CASGDTSTDTQYF. The CDR3 nucleotides read TGTGCCAGCGGAGATACTAGCACAGATACGCAGTATTTT.